This entry is about one T cell receptor (beta chain). It lacks a known antigen. Base qualities are not at hand, and no much larger clone is one base apart. The sample comes from a study of blood T cell repertoires in COVID-19 (dated by TCRdb to the early 2020s). Context from the whole study: Collaborator samples came from the United States, Italy and Spain and covered acute and convalescent phases of COVID-19. Where HLA class I and class II types were available, the types were taken from metadata supplied by the sample provider, not from assay-based typing. Samples were obtained from the ongoing ImmuneRACE study (first 160 participants) and from about 1,300 subjects provided by 6 global collaborators. The repertoires were released in a freely available public database intended as a resource for research on the immune response to SARS-CoV-2. Nearly every sample came with metadata listing a de-identified subject ID, COVID-19 status, age in years and sex. The dataset comprised deeply sampled blood TCRbeta repertoires from subjects exposed to, actively infected with, or recovered from COVID-19. The material from the prospective study consisted of cDNA or gDNA derived from T cells, B-cell-depleted T cells, or PBMCs. Points the paper makes about the study in general: The amount of clinical and demographic metadata varied by source and participant and was provided uncurated.

Spanning cysteine to phenylalanine, the CDR3 consists of 11 amino acids. The kept DNA is CDR3 alone, 33 bases in frame from the first base. A distance of 16 bases separates the germline ends of V and J, which lose 6 bases and 17 bases respectively. Collaborating institutions collected whole blood in K2EDTA tubes following their own protocols. For TCRbeta analysis, collaborators shipped samples as frozen whole blood, isolated PBMCs, or DNA extracted from either of those sample types. TCRbeta CDR3 regions were amplified from genomic DNA by means of the immunoSEQ Assay, a bias-controlled multiplex PCR. In the original analysis: Nucleated cell counts per sample were estimated from amplification of reference gene primers within the assay. To quantify the absolute abundance of each unique TCRbeta CDR3 rearrangement, sequence reads were collapsed and filtered. For each sample, productive Simpson clonality was calculated by taking the square root of Simpson's diversity index across productive rearrangements. This is the immuneACCESS table as TCRdb keeps it, with only in-frame sequences that have V and J called. A part of the clones is gone; compared with another copy, unresolved V genes explain less than half, and the rest is unexplained. Clonal size and the V and J genes are those of that table, whereas D and trimming came from the DNA. Here the sample has about 50,000 clones; 70% to 80% occur a single time. The top ten constitute 22% of the sample.

The TCR was taken from a man in his fifties or sixties with active or convalescent COVID-19. This receptor chain uses TRBV12-3 or TRBV12-4 and TRBJ2-2, and the D gene may be TRBD1, 6 bases matching. Sequencing was performed on peripheral blood. The base sequence is TGTGCCAGCAGGTCTGACGGGACATGTTTTTTT. This sequence encodes CASRSDGTCFF.